This T cell receptor beta chain is drawn from a study of blood T cells in healthy people across ages. The trim removed 3 bases at V and 5 bases at J, leaving 8 bases unmatched. Germline CDR1 and CDR2: SGHDT and YYEEEE. The CDR3 runs to 15 residues. Every sample had a minimum of 6.5 million PBMCs isolated. Per sample, extraction of total RNA gave at least 6 micrograms in every case. Together with a sample-barcoded 5' primer, a J-beta primer mix was included in a second PCR lasting about 7 to 12 cycles. A tag from a template-switch adaptor with 12 random nucleotides marked each cDNA molecule. From the 5' RACE reads, TCRdb called clonotypes with MiXCR, one entry per CDR3 protein. The sample shows about 1.5 million distinct CDR3 sequences, about 45% of them seen only once.

This TCR derives from a woman between 18 and 30 years old in good health. The gene calls are TRBV5-6 and TRBJ2-3, with 8 bases lining up with TRBD2. The sequenced material came from blood. In DNA form, the CDR3 reads TGTGCCAGCAGCTCAAAGCGGGAGTCGTTAGATACGCAGTATTTT. Translation: CASSSKRESLDTQYF. Based on the CDR3 plus reference TRBV5-6 and TRBJ2-3, the full variable domain is DAGVTQSPTHLIKTRGQQVTLRCSPKSGHDTVSWYQQALGQGPQFIFQYYEEEERQRGNFPDRFSGHQFPNYSSELNVNALLLGDSALYLCASSSKRESLDTQYFGPGTRLTVL.